This T cell receptor (beta chain) was recorded in a study of blood T cell repertoires in COVID-19. Original methodology: Counts of nucleated cells, estimated from reference gene primer amplification, were obtained. The table came from immunoSEQ multiplex PCR; TCRdb's copy has only in-frame clones and leaves some out. The V and J calls and the clone size are those of that table, but D and trimming were determined from the DNA. Of 330,000 or so clones in the sample, approximately 92% were seen once. The germline V gene encodes CDR1 SGHAT and CDR2 FQNNGV. V was clipped by 8 bases and J by 5 bases, with 12 bases between them. The CDR3 spans 13 residues.

The chain recombines TRBV11-2 with TRBJ1-4, with D possibly TRBD1 on 5 matching bases. Sequenced material: PBMCs or T cells enriched from blood (not recorded which). This TCR was sampled from a woman aged 25 to 39 who had recovered from COVID-19. CDR3 protein: CASAGGVNEKLFF. The DNA for the CDR3 is TGTGCCAGCGCGGGAGGGGTAAATGAAAAACTGTTTTTT.